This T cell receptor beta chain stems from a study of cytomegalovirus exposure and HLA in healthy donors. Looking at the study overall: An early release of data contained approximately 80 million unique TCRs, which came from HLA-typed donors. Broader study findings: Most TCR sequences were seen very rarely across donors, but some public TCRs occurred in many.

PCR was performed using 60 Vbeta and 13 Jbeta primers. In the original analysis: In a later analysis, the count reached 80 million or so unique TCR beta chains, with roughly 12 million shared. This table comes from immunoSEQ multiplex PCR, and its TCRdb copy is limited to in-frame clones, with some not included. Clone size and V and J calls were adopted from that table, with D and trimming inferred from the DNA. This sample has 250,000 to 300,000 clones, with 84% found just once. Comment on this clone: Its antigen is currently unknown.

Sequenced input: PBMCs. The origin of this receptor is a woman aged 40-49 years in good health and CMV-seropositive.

CDR3 sequence: CASSYGQGYEAFF. The CDR3, as DNA: TGTGCCAGCAGTTACGGACAGGGGTATGAAGCTTTCTTT. The J gene is TRBJ1-1, the V gene TRBV6-5; 9 bases map to TRBD1. Germline CDR1 MNHEY, CDR2 SVGAGI. The CDR3 contains 13 residues. The ends lost 2 bases at V and 7 bases at J; junction bases unmatched: 2.